This TCR beta chain is from a study of shared clonotypes between healthy human individuals. The CDR3 length is 14 residues. Germline CDR1 reads SGHTA; CDR2 reads FQGTGA. V lost 5 bases and J 4 bases, leaving 13 bases between the germline ends. Genomic DNA belonging to each subset was distributed in equal measure over several immunoSEQ plates. Some clones are missing from TCRdb's copy, which holds only in-frame ones; the method was immunoSEQ multiplex PCR. The table shows approximately 1.1 million clones, with approximately 78% occurring only once. The sequenced material came from memory CD4+ T cells from PBMCs. The sample's subset: CD45RA-negative fraction. The chain links TRBV7-3 to TRBJ2-3; tentatively, D is TRBD2 (6 bases). The source of this sequence is a young man in good health. Some clones in this sample may be carry-over from other donors' samples. The CDR3 reads CASSLRRDSDTQYF. CDR3 DNA sequence: TGTGCCAGCAGCCTACGGAGGGACTCAGATACGCAGTATTTT.